The 14 T cell receptor beta chains in this list originate from one sample, sequenced in a study of T-cell reconstitution after alpha-beta-depleted transplantation in children. It was with unique molecular identifiers that the TCRbeta library was prepared. TCRdb used MiXCR to reprocess the PCR reads, holding one entry per CDR3 protein. This table holds around 680,000 distinct CDR3 sequences, over 15% found once. The source was PBMCs from the stem cell graft donor, collected from the stem cell graft. These receptors all come from a human donor who donated a stem cell graft to a child with acute myeloid leukemia.

There are many counts of this clonotype. The chain joins TRBV10-3 to TRBJ2-7; the D is unclear. This CDR3 comprises 11 residues. The germline CDR1 and CDR2 sequences are ENHRY and SYGVKD. The V and J ends lost 0 bases and 5 bases respectively, with 2 bases between them. The CDR3 bases are TGTGCCATCAGTGAGTCGAACGAGCAGTACGTC. It specifies CAISESNEQYV.

This clonotype appeared a few times. This chain connects TRBV6-2 or TRBV6-3 to TRBJ2-2; D unclear. The V gene lost 3 bases and the J gene lost 5 bases, with 4 bases spanning the gap. This CDR3 region has 12 residues. Germline V gene lookup returns CDR1 MNHEY and CDR2 SVGEGT. DNA for the CDR3: TGTGCCAGCAGTTATATAACCGGGGAGCTGTTTTTT. Amino acid sequence: CASSYITGELFF.

This chain joins TRBV5-6 and TRBJ1-1; D is ambiguous. Germline CDR1 and CDR2: SGHDT and YYEEEE. The CDR3 length is 16 residues. The ends were cut back, 3 bases at V and 0 bases at J, with 15 bases in the middle. The CDR3 is CASSYGLGELNTEAFF. In DNA form, the CDR3 reads TGTGCCAGCAGCTACGGACTTGGCGAGTTGAACACTGAAGCTTTCTTT.

This clonotype has a handful of counts. This chain connects TRBV7-2 to TRBJ2-5; 7 bases map to TRBD1. The CDR3 spans 14 residues. Trimming removed 3 bases from V and 1 base from J; junction bases left unmatched: 2. The germline gives CDR1 SGHTA, CDR2 FQGNSA. The CDR3 spells CASSLTGFQETQYF. As DNA, the CDR3 is TGTGCCAGCAGCTTGACAGGGTTCCAAGAGACCCAGTACTTC.

This clonotype was detected many times. The V call is TRBV27, the J call TRBJ2-2; D is unclear. Deletions cut 6 bases from V and 0 bases from J, with 14 bases between. Germline V gene lookup returns CDR1 MNHEY and CDR2 SMNVEV (reference sequence). There are 16 residues in the CDR3. The CDR3 sequence is CASREQPPANTGELFF. The CDR3 DNA reads TGTGCCAGCAGAGAACAGCCCCCCGCGAACACCGGGGAGCTGTTTTTT.

The chain uses TRBV12-3 or TRBV12-4 and TRBJ2-1; 11 nucleotides align to TRBD2. This CDR3 is built from 16 residues. V lost 4 bases, J lost 9 bases, and 11 bases stayed unmatched. The DNA of the CDR3 is TGTGCCAGCAGTTCCGACCTAGCGGGGGGTCCCGCTGAGCAGTTCTTC. The encoded protein is CASSSDLAGGPAEQFF.

The chain joins TRBV20-1 to TRBJ2-2; 10 bases map to TRBD1. With V trimmed by 5 bases and J by 4 bases, 4 bases remained unmatched. CDR3 size: 14 residues. Germline lookup yields CDR1 DFQATT and CDR2 SNEGSKA (reference sequence). CDR3 in amino acids: CSALRTGGTGELFF. For the CDR3, the DNA is TGCAGTGCTCTTCGGACAGGGGGCACCGGGGAGCTGTTTTTT.

The table lists this clonotype with a few counts. This sequence joins TRBV7-9 and TRBJ1-1; D is uncertain. Trimming pared 8 bases from V and 7 bases from J, leaving 11 bases between. Germline V lookup: CDR1 SEHNR, CDR2 FQNEAQ (reference sequence). The CDR3 loop spans 11 amino acids. CDR3 in amino acids: CASARRDEAFF. As DNA, the CDR3 is TGTGCCAGCGCTCGGCGGGATGAAGCTTTCTTT.

This clonotype was seen a handful of times. The gene calls are TRBV7-2 and TRBJ2-3; 8 positions agree with TRBD2. The CDR3 extends over 17 amino acids. V was clipped by 5 bases and J by 2 bases; unmatched bases: 12. Germline V CDR1 and CDR2: SGHTA, FQGNSA. CDR3 in DNA: TGTGCCAGCAGCCTTCTTCTAGCGGGTTTTAACACAGATACGCAGTATTTT. Translated, it gives CASSLLLAGFNTDTQYF. Supplemented by reference TRBV7-2 and TRBJ2-3, the full variable domain reads GAGVSQSPSNKVTEKGKDVELRCDPISGHTALYWYRQSLGQGLEFLIYFQGNSAPDKSGLPSDRFSAERTGGSVSTLTIQRTQQEDSAVYLCASSLLLAGFNTDTQYFGPGTRLTVL.

This chain connects TRBV20-1 to TRBJ1-2; D unresolved. This CDR3 has 13 amino acids. V lost 3 bases, J lost 4 bases, and 12 bases lay in between. Per the germline V gene, CDR1 is DFQATT and CDR2 is SNEGSKA (reference sequence). CDR3 amino acids: CSASLSGPYGYTF. CDR3 nucleotide sequence: TGCAGTGCTAGCCTCTCAGGACCCTATGGCTACACCTTC.

This clonotype has ten or more counts. The V call is TRBV12-3 or TRBV12-4, the J call TRBJ2-5; possible D gene TRBD1, 6 bases. The CDR3 runs to 12 residues. V dropped 8 bases and J dropped 7 bases, with 14 bases sitting between them. The CDR3 DNA sequence: TGTGCCAGCGGGGCAAGAGGGGGGACCCAGTACTTC. Translating it yields CASGARGGTQYF.

The chain combines TRBV10-3 with TRBJ2-5; D is uncertain. This CDR3 is built from 19 residues. CDR1 and CDR2 from the germline V gene are ENHRY and SYGVKD. With 6 bases removed from V and 1 base from J, the gap between germline ends came to 27 bases. This CDR3 is CAISPREGKAPVVQETQYF. The CDR3 DNA reads TGTGCCATCAGCCCCAGAGAAGGGAAGGCACCCGTAGTCCAAGAGACCCAGTACTTC.

V usage is TRBV25-1 and J usage is TRBJ2-3; D is unresolved. The CDR3 spans 12 residues. V was pared by 3 bases and J by 3 bases, with 4 bases between. CDR1 and CDR2 (germline): MGHDK, SYGVNS. The CDR3 bases are TGTGCCAGCAGTGACCTGACAGATACGCAGTATTTT. As protein: CASSDLTDTQYF.

The table lists this clonotype with many counts. This sequence joins TRBV4-3 and TRBJ2-7; 9 bases agree with TRBD1. The CDR3 runs to 18 residues. CDR1 and CDR2 from the germline V gene are LGHNA and YSLEER. The V and J ends lost 0 bases and 1 base, in that order; junction bases with no gene match: 10. The DNA of the CDR3 is TGCGCCAGCAGCCAAGATCGGACAGGGGCCGCAGGGTCCTACGAGCAGTACTTC. The encoded protein is CASSQDRTGAAGSYEQYF.